The 13 T cell receptor beta chains reported below all come from one sample, sequenced in a study of shared clonotypes between healthy human individuals. Generated by immunoSEQ multiplex PCR, the TCRdb table keeps only in-frame clones and is missing some. This sample carries a few million clones, approximately 96% of them seen once, and the ten largest clones take over 0.1%. The sequencing input was naive CD4+ T cells sorted from blood. Regarding subset: CD45RA+ positively selected. These TCRs come from a young man in good health.

The chain couples TRBV10-3 to TRBJ2-7; 10 nucleotides line up with TRBD2. The germline V gene encodes CDR1 ENHRY and CDR2 SYGVKD. There are 13 residues in the CDR3. Trimming removed 10 bases from V and 4 bases from J; junction bases left unmatched: 7. Here the CDR3 DNA reads TGTGCCAACCTAGCGGGAGTGGGTTACGAGCAGTACTTC. Translated: CANLAGVGYEQYF.

The V gene is TRBV19, the J gene TRBJ2-5; D is unclear. Trimming removed 3 bases at V and 1 base at J, with 9 bases between. This CDR3 comprises 14 residues. Germline-derived CDR1 and CDR2 are LNHDA and SQIVND (reference sequence). The CDR3 region is CASSMHTIQETQYF. CDR3 DNA sequence: TGTGCCAGTAGTATGCATACAATCCAAGAGACCCAGTACTTC.

The gene calls are TRBV4-2 and TRBJ2-5; D is undetermined. With 0 bases removed from V and 5 bases from J, the gap between germline ends came to 16 bases. Per germline, CDR1 LGHNA and CDR2 YNFKEQ. The CDR3 extends over 16 amino acids. The CDR3 is CASSQDTGISDETQYF. For the CDR3, the DNA is TGTGCCAGCAGCCAAGATACGGGTATCTCGGACGAGACCCAGTACTTC.

Regarding this clone: Other DNA sequences within the sample encode an identical CDR3. The gene calls are TRBV18 and TRBJ1-4, with D perhaps matching TRBD1 (5 bases). CDR3 size: 13 residues. Trimming shortened V by 2 bases and J by 8 bases, and 9 bases separated the two germline ends. In germline, CDR1 is KGHSH, CDR2 LQKENI. In DNA form, the CDR3 reads TGTGCCAGCTCACCAGGGGCGGGGGAAAAACTGTTTTTT. Its translation: CASSPGAGEKLFF.

This clone was seen only a few times. The V gene is TRBV6-1, the J gene TRBJ2-5; possibly TRBD1 or TRBD2 for D (5 bases each). The assigned J gene may be wrong: the sequence end matches TRBJ2-7 better. Germline CDR1 reads MNHNS; CDR2 reads SASEGT. CDR3 size: 15 residues. The CDR3 bases are TGTGCCAGCAGCGTTTTCGGGGACGGGGTCGGCGAGCAGTACTTC. Translated: CASSVFGDGVGEQYF.

V and J are TRBV10-3 and TRBJ1-5, with D possibly being TRBD1 (5 bases). The V end lost 2 bases, the J end lost 12 bases, and 17 bases lay between the germline ends. This CDR3 has 14 residues. Germline CDR1 is ENHRY and CDR2 is SYGVKD. CDR3 sequence: CAISEQGVTENQHF. The CDR3 DNA is TGTGCCATCAGTGAGCAGGGCGTGACAGAGAACCAGCATTTT.

The rearrangement links TRBV11-2 to TRBJ2-1, with D unclear. V was trimmed by 6 bases and J by 4 bases, leaving 16 bases between them. The CDR3 runs to 15 residues. Germline V gene data show CDR1 as SGHAT and CDR2 as FQNNGV. DNA for the CDR3: TGTGCCAGCAGTAGAATGGGTAGTTTTTACAATGAGCAGTTCTTC. It encodes CASSRMGSFYNEQFF.

The chain uses TRBV5-4 and TRBJ1-3; tentatively, D is TRBD1 (5 bases). The CDR3 is made up of 17 amino acids. V dropped 0 bases and J dropped 0 bases, with 13 bases sitting between them. Germline V gene lookup returns CDR1 SGHNT and CDR2 YYREEE (reference sequence). CDR3 residues: CASSLVEGSSSGNTIYF. In nucleotides, the CDR3 is TGTGCCAGCAGCTTGGTGGAGGGGTCCAGCTCTGGAAACACCATATATTTT.

The CDR3 loop is CASSLNPLSGELFF. Written as DNA, the CDR3 is TGCGCCAGCAGCCTAAACCCGCTGAGCGGGGAGCTGTTTTTT. The chain has TRBV4-3 and TRBJ2-2; no firm D call. The CDR3 spans 14 residues. The germline V gene has CDR1 LGHNA and CDR2 YSLEER. Trimming took off 4 bases at V and 7 bases at J, with 13 bases between the two ends.

This clone has only one observation. The chain carries TRBV28 and TRBJ2-5; 7 nucleotides line up with TRBD2. Trimming cost V 3 bases and J 1 base; bases outside gene matches: 5. CDR3 length: 15 residues. The V gene's germline CDR1 is MDHEN and CDR2 SYDVKM. CDR3 in DNA: TGTGCCAGCAGTTTCAGCGGGGCTACCCAAGAGACCCAGTACTTC. Residues: CASSFSGATQETQYF.

The chain couples TRBV25-1 to TRBJ2-5, with 9 positions matching TRBD1. CDR3 length: 14 residues. V trimming: 3 bases; J trimming: 7 bases; junction bases outside the gene matches: 6. Germline-derived CDR1 and CDR2 are MGHDK and SYGVNS. CDR3 in DNA: TGTGCCAGCAGTGACTCGGGACAGGGCGGGACCCAGTACTTC. It is translated as CASSDSGQGGTQYF.

The V gene is TRBV6-1, the J gene TRBJ1-6, with D possibly being TRBD1 (6 bases). Germline V gene lookup returns CDR1 MNHNS and CDR2 SASEGT. The CDR3 runs 15 residues. Deletions cut 6 bases from V and 1 base from J, with 10 bases between. The CDR3 protein is CASRLQGSYNSPLHF. CDR3 DNA sequence: TGTGCCAGCAGGCTCCAGGGGTCCTATAATTCACCCCTCCACTTT.

The genes are TRBV7-8 and TRBJ1-2; TRBD1 matches at 7 bases. This CDR3 has 15 amino acids. Germline V gene sequence: CDR1 SGHVS, CDR2 FQNEAQ. V gave up 4 bases and J gave up 5 bases; unmatched junction bases: 10. The DNA of the CDR3 is TGTGCCAGCAGCTCCAGGACAGGCTTAATTTATGGCTACACCTTC. It is translated as CASSSRTGLIYGYTF.